This T cell receptor (beta chain) derives from a study of cytomegalovirus exposure and HLA in healthy donors. The V gene's germline CDR1 is SGHRS and CDR2 YFSETQ. V lost 0 bases to trimming and J lost 2 bases; unmatched junction nucleotides: 5. This CDR3 spans 16 amino acids. Study-level points and caveats: It was taken for granted in presence/absence analyses that sequencing depth across donors was roughly uniform. TCR sequences were mostly rare, though some public TCRs occurred in many donors.

Each donor was nominally healthy when sampled (though unrecorded immune exposures were likely). This clone was seen just once. The antigen remains unidentified. Use of 60 Vbeta and 13 Jbeta primers characterized the PCR. Using immunoSEQ multiplex PCR, the repertoire was profiled, and TCRdb retains in-frame clones only, with some absent. The sample has around 200,000 clones, around 78% seen once. This clonotype originated in a man younger than 40 in good health and CMV-seronegative. The chain links TRBV5-1 to TRBJ2-5; 9 bases map to TRBD2. Sequencing was carried out using PBMCs. This CDR3 is CASSLGRAGGQETQYF. The CDR3 DNA is TGCGCCAGCAGCTTGGGTCGCGCGGGAGGGCAAGAGACCCAGTACTTC.